Listed here are 3 T cell receptor beta chains from one sample, sequenced in a study of T cell repertoires in cytomegalovirus infection. MiXCR was run by TCRdb on the reads, yielding one entry per CDR3 protein. The sample has around 740,000 distinct CDR3 sequences; less than 40% are singletons. Sequences were obtained from PBMCs. Every receptor here comes from a human donor in good health (CMV status not recorded). Some clones in this sample may be carry-over from other donors' samples.

This clonotype occurred a few times. The chain couples TRBV25-1 to TRBJ2-3; D remains ambiguous. Germline V gene data show CDR1 as MGHDK and CDR2 as SYGVNS. Trimming removed 0 bases from V and 0 bases from J, with 7 bases in between. The CDR3 has 15 amino acids. The CDR3 spells CASSEYGKSTDTQYF. The DNA of the CDR3 is TGTGCCAGCAGTGAATATGGCAAGAGCACAGATACGCAGTATTTT. Filled out from reference TRBV25-1 and TRBJ2-3, the complete variable domain reads EADIYQTPRYLVIGTGKKITLECSQTMGHDKMYWYQQDPGMELHLIHYSYGVNSTEKGDLSSESTVSRIRTEHFPLTLESARPSHTSQYLCASSEYGKSTDTQYFGPGTRLTVL.

In DNA form, the CDR3 reads TGTGCCAGCAGGGAACAGGGAGGAGAGACCCAGTACTTC. It is translated as CASREQGGETQYF. This chain joins TRBV11-2 and TRBJ2-5; D could derive from TRBD1 or TRBD2 (6 bases each). This CDR3 region has 13 residues. V was pared by 6 bases and J by 4 bases, with 12 bases between. In germline, CDR1 is SGHAT, CDR2 FQNNGV.

The chain carries TRBV14 and TRBJ1-5, with D tentatively TRBD1 (5 bases). Germline loops: CDR1 SGHDN, CDR2 FVKESK. This CDR3 contains 15 residues. V dropped 0 bases and J dropped 9 bases, with 15 bases sitting between them. The CDR3 reads CASSQDGALGSPQHF. Here the CDR3 DNA reads TGTGCCAGCAGCCAAGATGGGGCCTTGGGGTCGCCCCAGCATTTT.